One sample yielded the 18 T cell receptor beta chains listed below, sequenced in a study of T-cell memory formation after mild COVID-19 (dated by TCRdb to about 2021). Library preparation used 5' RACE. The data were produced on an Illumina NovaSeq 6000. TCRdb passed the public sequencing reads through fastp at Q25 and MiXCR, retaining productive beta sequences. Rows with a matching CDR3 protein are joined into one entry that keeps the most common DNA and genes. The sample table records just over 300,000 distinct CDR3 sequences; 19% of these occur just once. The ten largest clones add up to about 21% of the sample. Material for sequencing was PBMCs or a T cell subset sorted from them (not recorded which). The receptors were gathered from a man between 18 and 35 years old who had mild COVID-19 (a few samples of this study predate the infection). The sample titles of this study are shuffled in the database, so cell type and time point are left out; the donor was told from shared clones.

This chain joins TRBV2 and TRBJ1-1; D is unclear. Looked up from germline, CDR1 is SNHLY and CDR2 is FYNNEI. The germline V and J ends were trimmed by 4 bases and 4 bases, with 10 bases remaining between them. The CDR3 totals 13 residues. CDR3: CASSAGPGTEAFF. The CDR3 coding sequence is TGTGCCAGCAGTGCCGGGCCGGGCACTGAAGCTTTCTTT.

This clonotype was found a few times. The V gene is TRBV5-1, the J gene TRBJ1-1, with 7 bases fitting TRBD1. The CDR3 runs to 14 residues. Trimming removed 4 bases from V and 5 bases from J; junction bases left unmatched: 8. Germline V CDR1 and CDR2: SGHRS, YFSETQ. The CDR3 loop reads CASSPTGTSTEAFF. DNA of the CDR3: TGCGCCAGCAGCCCGACAGGGACGTCGACTGAAGCTTTCTTT.

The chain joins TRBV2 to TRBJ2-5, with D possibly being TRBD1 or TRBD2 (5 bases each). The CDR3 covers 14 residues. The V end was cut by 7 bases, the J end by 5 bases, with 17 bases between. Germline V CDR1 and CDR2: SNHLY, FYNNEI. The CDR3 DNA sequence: TGTGCCAGCAACCACCAGGGTAGCGTCGAGACCCAGTACTTC. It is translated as CASNHQGSVETQYF.

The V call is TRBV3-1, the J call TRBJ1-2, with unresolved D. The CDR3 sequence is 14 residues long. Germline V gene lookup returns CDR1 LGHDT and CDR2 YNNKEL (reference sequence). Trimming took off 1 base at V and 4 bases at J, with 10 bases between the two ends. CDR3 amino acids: CASSQGAVLYGYTF. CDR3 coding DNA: TGTGCCAGCAGCCAAGGGGCAGTTCTCTATGGCTACACCTTC. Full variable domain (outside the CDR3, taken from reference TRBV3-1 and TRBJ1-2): DTAVSQTPKYLVTQMGNDKSIKCEQNLGHDTMYWYKQDSKKFLKIMFSYNNKELIINETVPNRFSPKSPDKAHLNLHINSLELGDSAVYFCASSQGAVLYGYTFGSGTRLTVV.

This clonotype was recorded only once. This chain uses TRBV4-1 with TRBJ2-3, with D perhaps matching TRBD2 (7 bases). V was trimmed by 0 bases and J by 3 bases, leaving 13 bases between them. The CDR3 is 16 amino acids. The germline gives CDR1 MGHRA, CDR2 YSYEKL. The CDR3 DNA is TGCGCCAGCAGCCAAGAGGGGGGGCGCGTGACAGATACGCAGTATTTT. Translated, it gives CASSQEGGRVTDTQYF.

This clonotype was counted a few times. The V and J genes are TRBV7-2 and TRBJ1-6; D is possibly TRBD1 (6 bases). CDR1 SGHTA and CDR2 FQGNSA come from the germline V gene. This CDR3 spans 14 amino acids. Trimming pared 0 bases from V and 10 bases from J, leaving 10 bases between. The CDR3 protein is CASSLALGGSPLHF. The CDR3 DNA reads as TGTGCCAGCAGCTTAGCCCTAGGGGGATCACCCCTCCACTTT.

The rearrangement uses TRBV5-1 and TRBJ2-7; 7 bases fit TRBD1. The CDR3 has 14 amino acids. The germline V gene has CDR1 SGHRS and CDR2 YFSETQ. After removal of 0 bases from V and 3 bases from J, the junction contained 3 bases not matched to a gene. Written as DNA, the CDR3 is TGCGCCAGCAGCTTGGAGACAGGGTACTACGAGCAGTACTTC. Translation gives CASSLETGYYEQYF.

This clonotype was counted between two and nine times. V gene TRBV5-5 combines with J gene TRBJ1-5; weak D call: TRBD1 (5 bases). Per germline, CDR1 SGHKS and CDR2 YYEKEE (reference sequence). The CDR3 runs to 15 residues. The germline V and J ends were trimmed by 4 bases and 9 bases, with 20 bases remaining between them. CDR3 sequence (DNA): TGTGCCAGCAGCACCCACCCAGGGATGCCCGGGCCCCAGCATTTT. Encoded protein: CASSTHPGMPGPQHF.

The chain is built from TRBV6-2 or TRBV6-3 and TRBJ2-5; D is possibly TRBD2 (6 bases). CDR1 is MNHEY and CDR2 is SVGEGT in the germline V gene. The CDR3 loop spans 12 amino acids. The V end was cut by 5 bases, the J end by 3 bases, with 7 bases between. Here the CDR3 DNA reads TGTGCCAGCAGTGGAGGGGAAGAGACCCAGTACTTC. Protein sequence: CASSGGEETQYF.

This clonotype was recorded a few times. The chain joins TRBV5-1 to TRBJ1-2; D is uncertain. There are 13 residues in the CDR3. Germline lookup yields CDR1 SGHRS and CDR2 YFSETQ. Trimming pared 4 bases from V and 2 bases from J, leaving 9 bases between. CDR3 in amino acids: CASSPSANYGYTF. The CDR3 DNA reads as TGCGCCAGCAGCCCCTCGGCCAACTATGGCTACACCTTC.

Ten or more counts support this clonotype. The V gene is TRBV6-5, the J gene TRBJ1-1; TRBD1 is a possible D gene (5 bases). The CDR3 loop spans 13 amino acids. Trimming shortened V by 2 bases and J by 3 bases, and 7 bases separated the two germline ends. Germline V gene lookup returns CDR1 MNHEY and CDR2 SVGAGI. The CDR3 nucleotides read TGTGCCAGCAGTTACCGGGGGGACACTGAAGCTTTCTTT. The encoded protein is CASSYRGDTEAFF.

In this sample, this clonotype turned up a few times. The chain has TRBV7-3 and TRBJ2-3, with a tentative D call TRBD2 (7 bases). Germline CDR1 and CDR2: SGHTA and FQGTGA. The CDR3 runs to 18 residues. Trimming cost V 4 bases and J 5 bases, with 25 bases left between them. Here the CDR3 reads CASSSEGWAGAGEDTQYF. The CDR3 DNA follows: TGTGCCAGCAGCTCCGAGGGTTGGGCGGGGGCAGGTGAAGATACGCAGTATTTT. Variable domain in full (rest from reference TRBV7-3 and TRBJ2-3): GAGVSQTPSNKVTEKGKYVELRCDPISGHTALYWYRQSLGQGPEFLIYFQGTGAADDSGLPNDRFFAVRPEGSVSTLKIQRTERGDSAVYLCASSSEGWAGAGEDTQYFGPGTRLTVL.

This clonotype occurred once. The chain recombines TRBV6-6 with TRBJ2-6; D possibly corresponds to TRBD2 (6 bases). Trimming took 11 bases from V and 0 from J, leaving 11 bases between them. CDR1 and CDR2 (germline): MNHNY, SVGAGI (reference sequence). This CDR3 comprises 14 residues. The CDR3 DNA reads TGTGCCGGACGGGGGACCTCTGGGGCCAACGTCCTGACTTTC. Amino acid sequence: CAGRGTSGANVLTF.

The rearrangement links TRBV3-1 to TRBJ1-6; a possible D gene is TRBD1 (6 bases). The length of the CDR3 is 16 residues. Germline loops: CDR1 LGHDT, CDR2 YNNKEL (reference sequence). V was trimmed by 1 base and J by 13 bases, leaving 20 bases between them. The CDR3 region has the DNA TGTGCCAGCAGCCAAGGGAGAGACAGGTCCCACTTCCCCCTCCACTTT. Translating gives CASSQGRDRSHFPLHF.

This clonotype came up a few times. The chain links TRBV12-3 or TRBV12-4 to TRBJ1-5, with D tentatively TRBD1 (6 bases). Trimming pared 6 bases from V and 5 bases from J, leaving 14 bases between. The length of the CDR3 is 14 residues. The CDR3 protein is CASRSTGLDQPQHF. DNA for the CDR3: TGTGCCAGCAGGTCAACAGGGTTGGATCAGCCCCAGCATTTT.

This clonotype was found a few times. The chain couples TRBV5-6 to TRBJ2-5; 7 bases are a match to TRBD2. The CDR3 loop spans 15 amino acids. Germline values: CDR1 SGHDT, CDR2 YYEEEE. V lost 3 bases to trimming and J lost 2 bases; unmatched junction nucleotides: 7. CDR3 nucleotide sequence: TGTGCCAGCAGCTCAGTTGGTAGCGGGCAAGAGACCCAGTACTTC. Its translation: CASSSVGSGQETQYF.

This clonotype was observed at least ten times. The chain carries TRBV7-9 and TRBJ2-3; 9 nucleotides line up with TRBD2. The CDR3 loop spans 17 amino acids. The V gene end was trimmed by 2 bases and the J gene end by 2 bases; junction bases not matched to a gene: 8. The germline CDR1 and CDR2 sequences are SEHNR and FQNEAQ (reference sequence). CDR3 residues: CASSLPRASGDTDTQYF. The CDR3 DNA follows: TGTGCCAGCAGCTTACCCCGGGCTAGCGGGGACACAGATACGCAGTATTTT.

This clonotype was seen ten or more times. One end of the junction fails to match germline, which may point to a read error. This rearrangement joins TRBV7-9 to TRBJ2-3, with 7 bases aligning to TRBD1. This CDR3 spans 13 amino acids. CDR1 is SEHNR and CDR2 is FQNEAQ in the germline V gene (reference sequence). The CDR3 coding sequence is TGTGCCAGCAGCTTAGGTCGGGACAGTCCTCCCCATTTT. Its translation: CASSLGRDSPPHF.